This T cell receptor (beta chain) derives from a study of CD8 T cells in Susac syndrome. Regarding the study as a whole: Within Susac syndrome CD4+ T cell repertoires, clonal expansion was not evident.

Blood CD8+ and CD4+ T cells underwent high-throughput TCR beta sequencing. CD8+ and CD4+ T cells were negatively isolated; TEMRA cells were FACS-enriched. RNA totalling about 0.45 to 1 ug underwent reverse transcription with random hexamers. The immunoSEQ assay covered 54 Vbeta and 13 Jbeta segments for CDR3. TCRdb fed the immunoSEQ multiplex PCR reads into MiXCR, producing one record per CDR3 protein. The table records 240,000 or so distinct CDR3 sequences, about 95% of them present only once. About this clonotype itself: What it recognizes is unknown.

The CDR3 has 15 amino acids. V dropped 1 base and J dropped 5; count of bases not matched to a gene: 6. The germline CDR1 and CDR2 sequences are LNHDA and SQIVND (reference sequence). The rearrangement joins TRBV19 to TRBJ2-5; TRBD1 matches at 8 bases. This receptor was taken from a human donor with Susac syndrome. The sample was CD4+ T cells from PBMCs. CDR3 protein: CASSIARTGKETQYF. DNA of the CDR3: TGTGCCAGTAGTATAGCCAGGACAGGGAAGGAGACCCAGTACTTC.